These 14 T cell receptor beta chains originate from one sample sequenced in a study of T-cell reconstitution after alpha-beta-depleted transplantation in children. The library targeted TCRbeta and was prepared with unique molecular identifiers. TCRdb re-called the PCR reads through MiXCR, storing one row per CDR3 protein. This sample has 250,000 or so distinct CDR3 sequences, with 8.2% found just once. Specimen: PBMCs, mostly from graft donor cells, collected 180 days after TCRalphabeta/CD19-depleted stem cell transplant. The receptors were sampled from a male patient under 18 who had a stem cell transplant for acute lymphoblastic leukemia, so the T cells may come from the graft donor.

This clonotype showed up many times. The chain is built from TRBV5-1 and TRBJ1-3; 7 nucleotides align to TRBD1. The V segment lost 2 bases and the J segment 6 bases; nucleotides outside the gene matches: 8. This CDR3 is 15 amino acids long. Germline V CDR1 and CDR2: SGHRS, YFSETQ. The CDR3 nucleotides read TGCGCCAGCAGCTTTGATGGGACAGAGTTAAACACCATATATTTT. Protein product: CASSFDGTELNTIYF.

This clonotype was counted many times. The chain joins TRBV5-1 to TRBJ2-7, with D tentatively TRBD2 (5 bases). The CDR3 spans 18 residues. Germline V lookup: CDR1 SGHRS, CDR2 YFSETQ. Trimming stripped 2 bases from V and 3 bases from J, with 24 bases between. The CDR3 nucleotides are TGCGCCAGCAGCTTTGGGAGTGCCCTACCCCCCCAGAGCTACGAGCAGTACTTC. This sequence encodes CASSFGSALPPQSYEQYF.

This clonotype came up many times. This chain connects TRBV11-2 to TRBJ2-7, with D possibly matching TRBD2 (6 bases). This CDR3 has 15 residues. Germline V gene lookup returns CDR1 SGHAT and CDR2 FQNNGV. V lost 7 bases and J lost 3, with 19 bases in between. The CDR3 DNA reads as TGTGCCAGCACCTTCGGGACTTTGGGTTTCTACGAGCAGTACTTC. Translation: CASTFGTLGFYEQYF.

This clonotype was observed at least ten times. The chain carries TRBV7-8 and TRBJ1-2; D gene unclear. This CDR3 contains 15 residues. V lost 1 base, J lost 1 base, and 10 bases lay in between. The germline V gene encodes CDR1 SGHVS and CDR2 FQNEAQ. CDR3 DNA: TGTGCCAGCAGCTTAGGCGGCACCGTTAACTATGGCTACACCTTC. Translated, it gives CASSLGGTVNYGYTF.

At least ten counts were recorded for this clonotype. The V gene is TRBV5-1, the J gene TRBJ2-7; TRBD1 aligns across 7 bases. V gave up 0 bases and J gave up 0 bases; unmatched junction bases: 12. CDR1 SGHRS and CDR2 YFSETQ come from the germline V gene. This CDR3 spans 18 amino acids. The CDR3 region is CASSLAADRTVLSYEQYF. The CDR3 region has the DNA TGCGCCAGCAGCTTGGCTGCGGACAGGACCGTCCTCTCCTACGAGCAGTACTTC.

This clonotype appeared a few times. The rearrangement joins TRBV4-3 to TRBJ1-2; 8 bases line up with TRBD1. CDR1 and CDR2 from the germline V gene are LGHNA and YSLEER. The CDR3 is 16 residues long. J was trimmed by 6 bases and V by 0 bases; bases with no gene match: 9. The CDR3 spells CASSQDPGQGENGYTF. The CDR3 coding sequence is TGCGCCAGCAGCCAAGATCCAGGACAGGGAGAAAATGGCTACACCTTC.

As for this clonotype: One end of the junction fails to match germline, which may point to a read error. The rearrangement joins TRBV5-1 to TRBJ2-5; 12 bases fit TRBD1. Germline V lookup: CDR1 SGHRS, CDR2 YFSETQ. The CDR3 is made up of 16 amino acids. CDR3 region: CTSSWGDRGHQETQYF. The CDR3 region has the DNA TGCACCAGCAGCTGGGGGGACAGGGGGCACCAAGAGACCCAGTACTTC. The variable domain in full, with the rest retrieved from reference TRBV5-1 and TRBJ2-5, is KAGVTQTPRYLIKTRGQQVTLSCSPISGHRSVSWYQQTPGQGLQFLFEYFSETQRNKGNFPGRFSGRQFSNSRSEMNVSTLELGDSALYLCTSSWGDRGHQETQYFGPGTRLLVL.

This clonotype was observed at least ten times. The chain combines TRBV4-3 with TRBJ1-3; the D gene is possibly TRBD1 (5 bases). The CDR3 has 17 amino acids. V lost 0 bases and J 1 base, leaving 13 bases between the germline ends. Germline V CDR1 and CDR2: LGHNA, YSLEER. CDR3 in amino acids: CASSQDLLEGSGNTIYF. The CDR3 DNA sequence: TGCGCCAGCAGCCAAGATCTTTTAGAGGGGTCTGGAAACACCATATATTTT.

This clonotype was found many times. The chain has TRBV10-1 and TRBJ2-6, with D possibly being TRBD1 (5 bases). Germline CDR1 reads WNHNN; CDR2 reads SYGVQD (reference sequence). Between the trimmed V and J ends, which lost 6 bases and 4 bases, there was a span of 10 bases. This CDR3 has 14 residues. In nucleotides, the CDR3 is TGCGCCAGCAGCGCAGGGTCCGGGGCCAACGTCCTGACTTTC. This encodes CASSAGSGANVLTF.

This clonotype was picked up many times. The genes are TRBV9 and TRBJ2-7, with TRBD1 identical over 7 bases. The length of the CDR3 is 14 residues. V dropped 0 bases and J dropped 5; count of bases not matched to a gene: 5. Germline CDR1 SGDLS, CDR2 YYNGEE. Written as DNA, the CDR3 is TGTGCCAGCAGCGTAGCCTACAGGGGAAACGAGCAGTACTTC. This gives the protein CASSVAYRGNEQYF.

This clonotype was detected ten times or more. V is TRBV6-2 or TRBV6-3 and J is TRBJ1-1, with TRBD1 matching over 8 bases. Unmatched junction bases numbered 6, after V lost 2 bases and J lost 4 bases. The CDR3 sequence is 15 residues long. The germline gives CDR1 MNHEY, CDR2 SVGEGT. The DNA for the CDR3 is TGTGCCAGCAGTTACGGGGACAGGCTGCGCACTGAAGCTTTCTTT. This encodes CASSYGDRLRTEAFF.

There are a few counts of this clonotype. This chain connects TRBV12-3 or TRBV12-4 to TRBJ2-7; tentatively, D is TRBD1 or TRBD2 (6 bases each). V lost 3 bases and J lost 3, with 15 bases in between. The CDR3 is 15 amino acids. This chain's CDR3 is CASSFFRGVSYEQYF. In nucleotides, the CDR3 is TGTGCCAGCAGTTTTTTTAGGGGGGTAAGCTACGAGCAGTACTTC.

This clonotype was counted a few times. J is TRBJ1-2 and V is TRBV5-6; 8 positions agree with TRBD1. The trim removed 4 bases at V and 0 bases at J, leaving 8 bases unmatched. Germline CDR1 is SGHDT and CDR2 is YYEEEE. CDR3 size: 16 residues. For the CDR3, the DNA is TGTGCCAGCAGCCCGGCGGGGACAGGATCTAACTATGGCTACACCTTC. Translating it yields CASSPAGTGSNYGYTF.

This clonotype has at least ten counts. This chain connects TRBV5-4 to TRBJ1-3, with D unresolved. CDR1 SGHNT and CDR2 YYREEE come from the germline V gene (reference sequence). This CDR3 is built from 14 residues. V was clipped by 0 bases and J by 6 bases, with 10 bases between them. The CDR3 spells CASSLESRTNTIYF. The CDR3, as DNA: TGTGCCAGCAGCTTGGAGAGTAGGACAAACACCATATATTTT.